This is a list of T cell receptor beta chains from one sample in a study of blood T cells in healthy people across ages. TCRdb ran MiXCR on the 5' RACE reads and lists one entry per CDR3 protein. The repertoire consists of about 800,000 distinct CDR3 sequences, with just under 25% occurring once and the leading ten covering approximately 4%. These data also formed part of another study, on T cells of mothers and their children.

Sequenced sample: blood. These receptors were taken from a boy between 10 and 17 years old in good health. Each CDR3 is given with its conserved first and last residue. Each record gives: D gene, V gene, clone size, J gene, CDR3 protein, CDR3 DNA. A D gene is named only where the DNA matches it firmly. Not all rows give a size; the values are once, few, many and, for expanded clones, a class.

>-|TRBV27|few|TRBJ2-7
CASSLRLGGSSYEQYF
TGTGCCAGCAGTTTGCGTCTCGGGGGTAGCTCCTACGAGCAGTACTTC
>-|TRBV20-1|-|TRBJ1-6
CSARVGQHYNSPLHF
TGCAGTGCTAGAGTAGGGCAACATTATAATTCACCCCTCCACTTT
>TRBD2|TRBV6-5|-|TRBJ2-1
CASSYYVLAGGRNEQFF
TGTGCCAGCAGTTACTATGTCTTAGCGGGGGGGCGCAACGAGCAGTTCTTC
>-|TRBV28|few|TRBJ1-1
CASSLRLGELNTEAFF
TGTGCCAGCAGTTTAAGGCTCGGGGAGCTGAACACTGAAGCTTTCTTT
>TRBD1|TRBV4-3|-|TRBJ2-7
CASSQGVGTGFEQYF
TGCGCCAGCAGCCAAGGGGTAGGGACAGGGTTCGAGCAGTACTTC
>TRBD2|TRBV7-2|few|TRBJ2-7
CASSSGTSGSWSYEQYF
TGTGCCAGCAGCTCAGGGACTAGCGGGAGTTGGTCCTACGAGCAGTACTTC
>-|TRBV7-9|few|TRBJ2-1
CASSSSGHMYNEQFF
TGTGCCAGCAGCTCATCGGGACACATGTACAATGAGCAGTTCTTC
>-|TRBV18|few|TRBJ1-1
CASSPYEMNTEAFF
TGTGCCAGCTCACCATACGAGATGAACACTGAAGCTTTCTTT
>-|TRBV4-3|-|TRBJ2-1
CASSQFGRSKFF
TGCGCCAGCAGCCAATTCGGGAGATCAAAGTTCTTC
>-|TRBV2|few|TRBJ2-7
CARGTAPYEQYF
TGTGCCAGAGGGACTGCGCCCTACGAGCAGTACTTC
>-|TRBV29-1|-|TRBJ2-7
CSAAGGAGDYEQYF
TGCAGCGCTGCAGGGGGGGCGGGGGACTACGAGCAGTACTTC
>-|TRBV6-6|-|TRBJ2-3
CASSFLASTDTQYF
TGTGCCAGCAGTTTCCTAGCTAGCACAGATACGCAGTATTTT
>TRBD1|TRBV27|few|TRBJ2-5
CASSLSVGTGEETQYF
TGTGCCAGCAGTTTATCTGTGGGGACAGGGGAAGAGACCCAGTACTTC
>-|TRBV6-5|few|TRBJ2-1
CASTRVRGGYNEQFF
TGTGCCAGCACCAGAGTAAGGGGGGGGTACAATGAGCAGTTCTTC
>-|TRBV5-1|few|TRBJ1-3
CASSQAQGSGNTIYF
TGCGCCAGCAGTCAAGCTCAGGGCTCTGGAAACACCATATATTTT
>-|TRBV29-1|many|TRBJ2-1
CSVVRGGNEQFF
TGCAGCGTTGTCAGGGGGGGCAATGAGCAGTTCTTC
>-|TRBV7-3|few|TRBJ2-5
CASSLPHRGGQETQYF
TGTGCCAGCAGCTTACCTCACAGGGGGGGCCAAGAGACCCAGTACTTC
>-|TRBV7-9|-|TRBJ1-1
CASSFSQGMNTEAFF
TGTGCCAGCAGCTTCTCCCAGGGCATGAACACTGAAGCTTTCTTT
>TRBD1|TRBV7-2|many|TRBJ1-4
CASSPTGGSEKLFF
TGTGCCAGCAGCCCGACAGGGGGCTCTGAAAAACTGTTTTTT
>-|TRBV28|-|TRBJ1-1
CASSLFRDSPEAFF
TGTGCCAGCAGTTTATTCCGAGACAGCCCTGAAGCTTTCTTT
>-|TRBV7-2|-|TRBJ2-5
CASSWRLETQYF
TGTGCCAGCAGCTGGAGGTTGGAGACCCAGTACTTC
>TRBD2|TRBV5-1|few|TRBJ2-1
CASSLARGRDYNEQFF
TGCGCCAGCAGCTTGGCCCGCGGGAGGGACTACAATGAGCAGTTCTTC
>TRBD1|TRBV7-9|once|TRBJ1-1
CASSPDRAAFF
TGTGCCAGCAGCCCCGACAGGGCGGCTTTCTTT
>TRBD2|TRBV28|-|TRBJ2-7
CASSSFASGRRYEQYF
TGTGCCAGCAGTTCCTTCGCTAGCGGGAGGAGGTACGAGCAGTACTTC
>TRBD1|TRBV2|few|TRBJ1-1
CASGTGLGTEAFF
TGTGCCAGCGGGACAGGGTTGGGAACTGAAGCTTTCTTT
>-|TRBV27|few|TRBJ2-7
CASSRRGSNEQYF
TGTGCCAGCAGTCGTCGGGGGAGCAACGAGCAGTACTTC
>-|TRBV29-1|-|TRBJ1-2
CSVVSAGNNYGYTF
TGCAGCGTTGTATCGGCAGGGAATAACTATGGCTACACCTTC
>-|TRBV23-1|-|TRBJ2-5
CASSPKTGREETQYF
TGCGCCAGCAGTCCGAAGACAGGGAGGGAAGAGACCCAGTACTTC
>-|TRBV6-5|few|TRBJ1-4
CASSYTTNEKLFF
TGTGCCAGCAGTTACACAACTAATGAAAAACTGTTTTTT
>TRBD1|TRBV4-1|few|TRBJ2-1
CASSQMDREDEQFF
TGCGCCAGCAGCCAAATGGACAGGGAAGACGAGCAGTTCTTC
>TRBD2|TRBV7-2|few|TRBJ2-1
CASRHSGGPYNEQFF
TGTGCCAGCAGACATAGCGGGGGTCCATACAATGAGCAGTTCTTC